One and the same sample provided the 16 T cell receptor beta chains below, sequenced in a study of radiation and T cells in renal cell carcinoma. Documented time point: blood 4 weeks post-SBRT, at nephrectomy. Treatment meaning: 15 Gy SBRT to primary tumor, nephrectomy 4 weeks later. TCRdb's table, derived via immunoSEQ multiplex PCR, lists solely in-frame clones and lacks some. Among just under 150,000 clones listed, about 86% were seen once. The sequencing here drew on blood, taken from a patient whose treatment included radiotherapy and nephrectomy. All receptors come from a woman aged 45-59 years with renal cell carcinoma.

The rearrangement uses TRBV7-9 and TRBJ2-5; no definite D call. Germline V gene sequence: CDR1 SEHNR, CDR2 FQNEAQ (reference sequence). CDR3 size: 13 residues. Trimming took off 3 bases at V and 2 bases at J, with 7 bases between the two ends. CDR3 amino acids: CASSLPGQETQYF. The DNA for the CDR3 is TGTGCCAGCAGCTTGCCCGGGCAAGAGACCCAGTACTTC.

The chain joins TRBV5-6 to TRBJ1-6, with D hard to call. The germline V gene has CDR1 SGHDT and CDR2 YYEEEE. The CDR3 runs to 13 residues. Deletions cut 0 bases from V and 14 bases from J, with 12 bases between. CDR3 amino acids: CASSLGTHQALHF. Here the CDR3 DNA reads TGTGCCAGCAGCTTGGGTACCCATCAAGCCCTCCACTTT.

The gene calls are TRBV7-2 and TRBJ1-2, with 11 bases matching TRBD1. The V gene's germline CDR1 is SGHTA and CDR2 FQGNSA. There are 16 residues in the CDR3. Germline trimming cut 5 bases from V and 4 bases from J; bases unmatched to any gene: 9. CDR3 nucleotides: TGTGCCAGCAGCGACGGACAGGGGGCGCTCGGCTATGGCTACACCTTC. It is translated as CASSDGQGALGYGYTF.

V usage is TRBV9 and J usage is TRBJ2-7; D gene ambiguous. V lost 3 bases and J lost 6, with 7 bases in between. The CDR3 contains 11 residues. Per the germline V gene, CDR1 is SGDLS and CDR2 is YYNGEE. DNA of the CDR3: TGTGCCAGCAGCGCGGCAGGCGAGCAGTACTTC. It codes for CASSAAGEQYF.

The rearrangement joins TRBV29-1 to TRBJ2-1; D is ambiguous. CDR3 length: 12 amino acids. Trimming removed 3 bases from V and 4 bases from J, with 7 bases in between. Germline V gene sequence: CDR1 SQVTM, CDR2 ANQGSEA. CDR3 in DNA: TGCAGCGTTGATGAGGCATACAATGAGCAGTTCTTC. Its protein is CSVDEAYNEQFF.

The chain recombines TRBV5-6 with TRBJ1-1; D not resolved. Per germline, CDR1 SGHDT and CDR2 YYEEEE. The length of the CDR3 is 15 residues. Trimming stripped 0 bases from V and 8 bases from J, with 17 bases between. The chain's CDR3 is CASSLAAERLFEAFF. The DNA for the CDR3 is TGTGCCAGCAGCTTGGCCGCAGAACGGCTATTCGAAGCTTTCTTT.

Only one count was recorded for this clone. The genes are TRBV10-3 and TRBJ1-5; D is unclear. The germline CDR1 and CDR2 sequences are ENHRY and SYGVKD. The CDR3 extends over 15 amino acids. V lost 2 bases and J 1 base, leaving 9 bases between the germline ends. The CDR3 region is CAISEMGGSNQPQHF. The CDR3 DNA is TGTGCCATCAGTGAGATGGGAGGAAGCAATCAGCCCCAGCATTTT.

The V and J genes are TRBV4-1 and TRBJ2-5; D tentatively fits TRBD1 or TRBD2 (6 bases each). V shed 1 base and J shed 4 bases, with 19 bases lying between them. From germline, CDR1 is MGHRA and CDR2 YSYEKL. The CDR3 loop spans 17 amino acids. CDR3 coding DNA: TGCGCCAGCAGCCAAGCCTCGGTCTTGGGGGGCCGAGAGACCCAGTACTTC. Amino acids: CASSQASVLGGRETQYF.

The chain carries TRBV6-5 and TRBJ1-3; D remains unclear. The CDR3 runs to 15 residues. Per germline, CDR1 MNHEY and CDR2 SVGAGI. The V and J ends lost 2 bases and 0 bases respectively, with 8 bases between them. CDR3 residues: CASSYVRDSGNTIYF. The CDR3 DNA sequence: TGTGCCAGCAGTTACGTCCGAGACTCTGGAAACACCATATATTTT.

The rearrangement joins TRBV6-5 to TRBJ1-2; 7 bases line up with TRBD1. The CDR3 is made up of 14 amino acids. Germline V gene data show CDR1 as MNHEY and CDR2 as SVGAGI. V trimming: 5 bases; J trimming: 6 bases; junction bases outside the gene matches: 9. The CDR3 coding sequence is TGTGCCAGCAGTCCTCAGGGGGAAGGGGATGGCTACACCTTC. Its translation is CASSPQGEGDGYTF.

This clone turned up a few times. V gene TRBV7-9 combines with J gene TRBJ1-5; TRBD1 matches 8 bases. The junction had 6 bases not matched to a gene; V was cut back by 5 bases and J by 3 bases. CDR3 length equals 15 residues. Germline V gene sequence: CDR1 SEHNR, CDR2 FQNEAQ (reference sequence). CDR3 region: CASSASGGFNQPQHF. CDR3 DNA sequence: TGTGCCAGCAGCGCTTCAGGGGGCTTCAATCAGCCCCAGCATTTT.

The chain couples TRBV5-1 to TRBJ2-1; no definite D call. The CDR3 is 15 residues long. Germline lookup yields CDR1 SGHRS and CDR2 YFSETQ. V was shortened by 0 bases and J by 0 bases, with 7 bases between the two germline ends. For the CDR3, the DNA is TGCGCCAGCAGCTTGGTGGCAAACTCCTACAATGAGCAGTTCTTC. It specifies CASSLVANSYNEQFF. The complete variable domain, with remaining parts taken from reference TRBV5-1 and TRBJ2-1, reads KAGVTQTPRYLIKTRGQQVTLSCSPISGHRSVSWYQQTPGQGLQFLFEYFSETQRNKGNFPGRFSGRQFSNSRSEMNVSTLELGDSALYLCASSLVANSYNEQFFGPGTRLTVL.

The rearrangement joins TRBV20-1 to TRBJ2-7; D is unclear. Trimming took 3 bases from V and 4 from J, leaving 7 bases between them. Germline CDR1 and CDR2: DFQATT and SNEGSKA (reference sequence). The length of the CDR3 is 11 residues. CDR3 in DNA: TGCAGTGCTAGCGGTGTTTACGAGCAGTACTTC. Its translation is CSASGVYEQYF.

The rearrangement uses TRBV9 and TRBJ2-7, with D perhaps matching TRBD1 (6 bases). The germline CDR1 and CDR2 sequences are SGDLS and YYNGEE. Trimming shortened V by 4 bases and J by 3 bases, and 17 bases separated the two germline ends. This CDR3 is built from 15 residues. The CDR3 sequence is CASSRTGKYGYEQYF. The CDR3 bases are TGTGCCAGCAGCCGTACAGGGAAATACGGCTACGAGCAGTACTTC.

V is TRBV4-3 and J is TRBJ2-1; 8 nucleotides line up with TRBD2. The CDR3 spans 14 residues. J lost 4 bases, V lost 5 bases, and 4 bases had no gene match. Germline CDR1 LGHNA, CDR2 YSLEER. The CDR3 DNA reads as TGCGCCAGCAGCAGAGCGGGAGAGTACAATGAGCAGTTCTTC. It yields the protein CASSRAGEYNEQFF.

The chain carries TRBV11-3 and TRBJ2-3; TRBD2 is a possible D gene (6 bases). Trimming removed 4 bases from V and 3 bases from J, with 20 bases in between. Germline V CDR1 and CDR2: SGHNT, YENEEA. The CDR3 is 17 residues long. The CDR3 reads CASSSGTGRGSTDTQYF. The CDR3 DNA is TGTGCCAGCAGCTCAGGAACAGGCCGGGGGAGTACAGATACGCAGTATTTT.